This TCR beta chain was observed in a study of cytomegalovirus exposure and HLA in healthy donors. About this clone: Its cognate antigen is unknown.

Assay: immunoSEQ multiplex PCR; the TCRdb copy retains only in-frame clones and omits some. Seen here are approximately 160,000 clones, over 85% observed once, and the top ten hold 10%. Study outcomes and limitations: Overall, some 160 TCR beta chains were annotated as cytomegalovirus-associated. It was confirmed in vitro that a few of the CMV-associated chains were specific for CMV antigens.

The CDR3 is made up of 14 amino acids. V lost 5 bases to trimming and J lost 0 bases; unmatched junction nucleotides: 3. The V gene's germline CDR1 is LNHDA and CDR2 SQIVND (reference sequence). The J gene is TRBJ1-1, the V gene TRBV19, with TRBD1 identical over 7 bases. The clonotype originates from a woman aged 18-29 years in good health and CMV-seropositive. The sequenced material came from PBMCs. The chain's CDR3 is CASSFQGVNTEAFF. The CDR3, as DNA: TGTGCCAGTAGTTTTCAGGGGGTGAACACTGAAGCTTTCTTT.